The clone carrying this T cell receptor beta chain showed up just a few times. The antigen is unknown. The germline V gene has CDR1 LNHNV and CDR2 YYDKDF (reference sequence). The junction had 3 bases not matched to a gene; V was cut back by 6 bases and J by 0 bases. This CDR3 region has 15 residues. This sample stems from a study of post-analysis software for immune sequencing data. Study summary: Relapsing-remitting, secondary progressive and progressive-relapsing multiple sclerosis were all included among the disease courses.

The study, taken as a whole, reports: Strong co-clustering by F measure linked samples that shared a preparation batch. Controls' normalized Chao1 diversity significantly exceeded that of multiple sclerosis patients. Patients showed TRBV5-6, TRBV5-1 and TRBV20-1 among five TRBV segments more frequent than in controls.

Unique molecular identifiers were present in the TCR beta cDNA libraries. Some 500,000 cDNA molecules were obtained from roughly 1.1 to 9.2 million T cells. TCRdb re-called the PCR reads through MiXCR, storing one row per CDR3 protein. The sample gives 170,000 or so distinct CDR3 sequences, approximately 28% of which show up once; about 1.6% is in the top ten. The source material was blood. This receptor was taken from a girl under 18 with multiple sclerosis. The chain is built from TRBV15 and TRBJ2-1, with TRBD2 matching 9 bases. In DNA, the CDR3 is TGTGCCACCAGTCGACTAGCGGACTCCTACAATGAGCAGTTCTTC. Translating gives CATSRLADSYNEQFF.